Each of the 14 T cell receptor beta chains below was sequenced from the same sample in a study of blood T cell repertoires in COVID-19. Sequencing used immunoSEQ multiplex PCR; TCRdb keeps in-frame clones, though not all of them. The profile covers around 68,000 clones, with 70% to 85% appearing a single time and around 15% taken by the ten largest. Source material: peripheral blood. These receptors were collected from a man older than 75 with active COVID-19.

The count of this clone is one. The rearrangement uses TRBV7-9 and TRBJ2-7, with 8 positions matching TRBD2. The CDR3 spans 14 residues. The J segment lost 6 bases and the V segment lost 2 bases, leaving 6 bases of the junction unmatched. Germline CDR1 is SEHNR and CDR2 is FQNEAQ (reference sequence). The CDR3 loop reads CASSLYSGGREQYF. The CDR3 DNA reads as TGTGCCAGCAGCTTATACTCGGGAGGGCGCGAGCAGTACTTC.

The V call is TRBV16, the J call TRBJ1-1, with 7 bases lining up with TRBD1. The V gene's germline CDR1 is KGHSY and CDR2 FQNENV. Trimming removed 2 bases from V and 5 bases from J; junction bases left unmatched: 5. This CDR3 contains 14 residues. The DNA of the CDR3 is TGTGCCAGCAGCCAAAACAGGGGAGTGACTGAAGCTTTCTTT. Its translation is CASSQNRGVTEAFF.

The chain couples TRBV4-2 to TRBJ2-3; TRBD2 matches 8 bases. The CDR3 has 18 residues. Germline CDR1 reads LGHNA; CDR2 reads YNFKEQ. The junction had 12 bases not matched to a gene; V was cut back by 4 bases and J by 0 bases. The CDR3 protein is CASSRRSSGGTSTDTQYF. The CDR3 coding sequence is TGTGCCAGCAGCCGAAGGTCCAGCGGGGGTACTAGCACAGATACGCAGTATTTT.

This chain connects TRBV10-3 to TRBJ2-3, with a possible D match to TRBD2 (6 bases). Germline V gene lookup returns CDR1 ENHRY and CDR2 SYGVKD. Trimming removed 11 bases from V and 0 bases from J, with 15 bases in between. CDR3 size: 14 residues. As DNA, the CDR3 is TGTGCCTCCGGGCGGGACTCTAGCACAGATACGCAGTATTTT. This gives the protein CASGRDSSTDTQYF.

The chain links TRBV3-1 (or the pseudogene TRBV3-2) to TRBJ2-7, with D perhaps TRBD2 (5 bases). Trimming took 3 bases from V and 0 from J, leaving 9 bases between them. CDR1 is LGHDT and CDR2 is YNNKEL in the germline V gene (reference sequence). The CDR3 is made up of 14 amino acids. Here the CDR3 DNA reads TGTGCCAGCAGCCAGAGAGGGAGCTCCTACGAGCAGTACTTC. It codes for CASSQRGSSYEQYF.

This clone was found once. The J gene is TRBJ1-1, the V gene TRBV18; 8 bases agree with TRBD1. Germline-derived CDR1 and CDR2 are KGHSH and LQKENI. Trimming took 3 bases from V and 1 from J; bases not matched to a gene: 7. The CDR3 extends over 16 amino acids. The CDR3 DNA is TGTGCCAGCTCACCCCTGAGGACAGGGACGAACACTGAAGCTTTCTTT. Protein sequence: CASSPLRTGTNTEAFF.

The chain couples TRBV18 to TRBJ2-5; D is undetermined. The CDR3 extends over 15 amino acids. V lost 3 bases and J lost 4, with 15 bases in between. Germline V gene lookup returns CDR1 KGHSH and CDR2 LQKENI. The CDR3 region has the DNA TGTGCCAGCTCACCTTCGAAGAAACCAGGAGAGACCCAGTACTTC. This sequence encodes CASSPSKKPGETQYF.

The genes are TRBV2 and TRBJ2-7, with D maybe TRBD1 (6 bases). This CDR3 is 15 amino acids long. With 5 bases removed from V and 2 bases from J, the gap between germline ends came to 16 bases. Germline CDR1 SNHLY, CDR2 FYNNEI. CDR3 DNA: TGTGCCAGCAGTACACCGGGACGGACAGCCTACGAGCAGTACTTC. Encoded protein: CASSTPGRTAYEQYF.

V gene TRBV6-2 or TRBV6-3 combines with J gene TRBJ1-1; 9 positions match TRBD1. V lost 4 bases and J lost 2; bases outside the gene matches: 11. CDR1 and CDR2 (germline): MNHEY, SVGEGT. The CDR3 is made up of 17 amino acids. The CDR3 DNA reads as TGTGCCAGCAGTTTATCCGGACAGGGGTCAGTCAACACTGAAGCTTTCTTT. Translating gives CASSLSGQGSVNTEAFF.

The chain links TRBV5-1 to TRBJ1-3; D is undetermined. With 0 bases removed from V and 2 bases from J, the gap between germline ends came to 9 bases. In germline, CDR1 is SGHRS, CDR2 YFSETQ. The CDR3 runs 15 residues. CDR3 in amino acids: CASSLDRGTGNTIYF. For the CDR3, the DNA is TGCGCCAGCAGCTTGGATCGAGGAACTGGAAACACCATATATTTT. Using reference TRBV5-1 and TRBJ1-3 for the parts outside the CDR3, the full variable domain is KAGVTQTPRYLIKTRGQQVTLSCSPISGHRSVSWYQQTPGQGLQFLFEYFSETQRNKGNFPGRFSGRQFSNSRSEMNVSTLELGDSALYLCASSLDRGTGNTIYFGEGSWLTVV.

The rearrangement uses TRBV7-8 and TRBJ2-1; D unclear. Germline-derived CDR1 and CDR2 are SGHVS and FQNEAQ. Trimming removed 3 bases from V and 14 bases from J, with 14 bases in between. CDR3 length: 12 amino acids. CDR3 bases: TGTGCCAGCAGCTTCAATTTTGGAGAAGAGTTCTTC. Translation gives CASSFNFGEEFF.

DNA of the CDR3: TGTGCCAGCAGCCAACAAGGGACAGGGAACACTGAAGCTTTCTTT. Translation gives CASSQQGTGNTEAFF. The gene calls are TRBV4-2 and TRBJ1-1; 8 positions match TRBD1. The CDR3 runs to 15 residues. Trimming took 2 bases from V and 1 from J; bases not matched to a gene: 3. From germline, CDR1 is LGHNA and CDR2 YNFKEQ.

The chain recombines TRBV10-3 with TRBJ1-3; no firm D call. Trimming pared 2 bases from V and 0 bases from J, leaving 14 bases between. The CDR3 has 17 amino acids. Germline V gene data show CDR1 as ENHRY and CDR2 as SYGVKD. In nucleotides, the CDR3 is TGTGCCATCAGTGAGAACCCCCAGACTCTCTCTGGAAACACCATATATTTT. Amino acids: CAISENPQTLSGNTIYF.

V and J are TRBV7-6 and TRBJ2-1; no reliable D call. V was trimmed by 0 bases and J by 9 bases, leaving 15 bases between them. The CDR3 spans 15 residues. The V gene's germline CDR1 is SGHVS and CDR2 FNYEAQ. CDR3 DNA: TGTGCCAGCAGCTTAGCGGGCTGGCTGGTTGTTGAGCAGTTCTTC. Its protein is CASSLAGWLVVEQFF.